Below are 22 T cell receptor beta chains sequenced from a single sample in a study of tissue T cells after allogeneic stem cell transplantation. The protocol was immunoSEQ multiplex PCR, while the TCRdb copy is restricted to in-frame clones and leaves out a portion. The profile shows tens of thousands of clones, roughly two thirds of them singletons. Material: blood. The receptor source for this set is a female BALB/c mouse in good health. The mouse strain carries the MHC haplotype H2-d.

This clone was picked up a small number of times. Mouse gene names apply. The read is 1 residue too short to cover the CDR3 end, so that end is filled in from the germline J gene. The chain carries TRBV1 and TRBJ1-5, with TRBD1 identical over 7 bases. V lost 6 bases, J lost 0 bases, and 2 bases stayed unmatched. The CDR3 runs to 14 residues. CDR1 is NSQYPW, CDR2 LRSPGD, per germline (reference sequence). Incomplete CDR3 DNA: TGCACCTGCAGGGGGACAGATAACAACCAGGCTCCGCTT. Translating it yields CTCRGTDNNQAPL. From start to end, the CDR3 is CTCRGTDNNQAPLF.

About this clone itself: Mouse names are used for the genes. The read ends 1 residue early relative to the CDR3; the germline J gene fills the gap. This chain uses TRBV13-1 with TRBJ2-4; TRBD2 might be the D (6 bases). Germline lookup yields CDR1 NSHNY and CDR2 SYGAGN. Deletions cut 5 bases from V and 0 bases from J, with 16 bases between. The CDR3 runs to 16 residues. The chain's CDR3 is CASSPSWDFSQNTLYF. The part of the CDR3 DNA that was read is TGTGCCAGCAGCCCTTCCTGGGACTTTAGTCAAAACACCTTGTAC.

In regard to this clone: All gene names here are mouse names. The read halts 1 residue ahead of the CDR3 end, with the missing end drawn from the germline J gene. The chain employs TRBV1 and TRBJ1-2; TRBD1 agrees at 7 bases. This CDR3 comprises 15 residues. Trimming at V came to 0 bases and at J to 1 base, leaving 2 bases not matched to a gene. Germline CDR1 reads NSQYPW; CDR2 reads LRSPGD (reference sequence). Incomplete CDR3 DNA: TGCACCTGCAGTGCAGACAGGGGGTTAAACTCCGACTACACC. Its protein product is CTCSADRGLNSDYT. The CDR3 in full is CTCSADRGLNSDYTF.

Comment on this clone: Gene names are the mouse ones. The CDR3 end lies 1 residue beyond the end of the read and is filled in from the germline J gene. V usage is TRBV13-1 and J usage is TRBJ1-2; 7 positions match TRBD1. The CDR3 runs to 14 residues. CDR1 is NSHNY and CDR2 is SYGAGN in the germline V gene. V shed 5 bases and J 0 bases; nucleotides not matched to a gene: 4. Partial CDR3 DNA: TGTGCCAGCAGCAGGACAGGAGCAAACTCCGACTACACC. It translates to CASSRTGANSDYT. The complete CDR3 sequence is CASSRTGANSDYTF.

As to this clone: Gene names denote mouse genes. Sequencing ends 1 residue short of the CDR3 end; the germline J gene provides the rest. The chain employs TRBV13-1 and TRBJ1-5; D remains unclear. Germline CDR1 reads NSHNY; CDR2 reads SYGAGN. The CDR3 covers 12 residues. V lost 3 bases and J 4 bases, leaving 5 bases between the germline ends. This CDR3 reads CASSGINQAPLF. The CDR3 bases that were read are TGTGCCAGCAGTGGCATAAACCAGGCTCCGCTT.

Note on this clone: Gene names are mouse gene names. From the germline J gene comes the end of the CDR3, since the read stops 1 residue before it. Other DNA sequences in this sample translate to the same CDR3. This sequence joins TRBV13-3 and TRBJ2-7; a possible D gene is TRBD2 (6 bases). The CDR3 is 12 residues long. V was clipped by 3 bases and J by 3 bases, with 7 bases between them. Germline values: CDR1 NNHDY, CDR2 SYVADS. CDR3 DNA (partial): TGTGCCAGCAGTGGCTGGGGCTATGAACAGTAC. It is translated as CASSGWGYEQY. The whole CDR3 sequence is CASSGWGYEQYF.

Remarks on this clone: The genes are named according to mouse. The read halts 1 residue ahead of the CDR3 end, with the missing end drawn from the germline J gene. The rearrangement links TRBV2 to TRBJ2-7, with D possibly TRBD1 on 6 matching bases. Germline-derived CDR1 and CDR2 are LGHNA and YSYQKL. This CDR3 is 12 amino acids long. V was pared by 4 bases and J by 4 bases, with 8 bases between. CDR3 region: CASSPTGYEQYF. CDR3 bases read: TGTGCCAGCAGCCCAACAGGGTATGAACAGTAC.

As for this clone: Each gene name is a mouse one. The sequenced fragment ends 1 residue before the CDR3 boundary, so the rest is inferred from the germline J gene. The chain joins TRBV5 to TRBJ2-7; 7 nucleotides line up with TRBD2. V gave up 0 bases and J gave up 2 bases; unmatched junction bases: 4. The CDR3 has 15 residues. Germline CDR1 LGHNA, CDR2 YNLKQL (reference sequence). This chain's CDR3 is CASSQDFTGAYEQYF. The sequenced part of the CDR3 DNA is TGTGCCAGCAGCCAAGATTTTACTGGGGCCTATGAACAGTAC.

Points on this clone: Gene and germline names: mouse. The read ends 1 residue before the CDR3 terminus; that terminus is restored from the germline J gene. V and J are TRBV15 and TRBJ2-1; 8 positions match TRBD2. Trimming took 2 bases from V and 0 from J; bases not matched to a gene: 9. CDR1 and CDR2 (germline): SGHND, FRSKSL. This CDR3 has 18 amino acids. The CDR3 here is CASSLLGGAKPNYAEQFF. CDR3 DNA, as far as it was read: TGTGCCAGCAGTTTATTGGGGGGGGCGAAACCTAACTATGCTGAGCAGTTC.

Regarding this clone: Gene names are the mouse ones. The CDR3 goes on 1 residue after the read ends, and that part is filled in from the germline J gene. The rearrangement uses TRBV14 and TRBJ1-1; 7 bases are shared with TRBD1. The J segment lost 3 bases and the V segment lost 5 bases, leaving 7 bases of the junction unmatched. The length of the CDR3 is 14 residues. The germline V gene has CDR1 SGHDT and CDR2 FRDEAV. The CDR3 loop reads CASSLDREDTEVFF. CDR3 bases read: TGTGCCAGCAGCCTCGACAGGGAAGACACAGAAGTCTTC.

This clone was observed a single time. Mouse gene names and germline throughout. The read terminates 1 residue ahead of where the CDR3 ends, so the germline J gene completes it. J is TRBJ1-4 and V is TRBV24, with TRBD1 matching 10 bases. The length of the CDR3 is 16 residues. Germline loops: CDR1 KGHTA, CDR2 FRNEEI. J gave up 0 bases and V 2 bases, and 0 bases lay outside the gene matches. The CDR3 spells CASSLDRGLSNERLFF. CDR3 bases read: TGTGCCAGCAGTCTGGACAGGGGGCTTTCCAACGAAAGATTATTT.

In regard to this clone: The germline and genes are mouse ones. Sequencing ends 1 residue short of the CDR3 end; the germline J gene provides the rest. The rearrangement joins TRBV24 to TRBJ1-3; 8 nucleotides line up with TRBD1. The CDR3 is 16 amino acids. Germline values: CDR1 KGHTA, CDR2 FRNEEI. V shed 2 bases and J 0 bases; nucleotides not matched to a gene: 3. CDR3 DNA (partial): TGTGCCAGCAGTCTGAGGACAGGGTCTTCTGGAAATACGCTCTAT. This encodes CASSLRTGSSGNTLY. The complete CDR3 sequence is CASSLRTGSSGNTLYF.

Comments on this clone: Genes and germline are mouse. The sequenced fragment ends 1 residue before the CDR3 boundary, so the rest is inferred from the germline J gene. The rearrangement uses TRBV13-1 and TRBJ1-4, with D possibly being TRBD1 (5 bases). The germline V gene has CDR1 NSHNY and CDR2 SYGAGN. The CDR3 contains 13 residues. V was clipped by 2 bases and J by 6 bases, with 8 bases between them. CDR3 sequence: CASSETGHERLFF. CDR3 bases read: TGTGCCAGCAGTGAAACGGGGCACGAAAGATTATTT.

This clone was counted only a few times. Mouse gene names apply. The read terminates 1 residue ahead of where the CDR3 ends, so the germline J gene completes it. The rearrangement joins TRBV13-3 to TRBJ2-7; D call uncertain. V was pared by 0 bases and J by 2 bases, with 6 bases between. The CDR3 loop spans 13 amino acids. CDR1 is NNHDY, CDR2 SYVADS, per germline. The covered CDR3 bases are TGTGCCAGCAGTGATGGACAAACCTATGAACAGTAC. Translation gives CASSDGQTYEQY. The CDR3 in full is CASSDGQTYEQYF.

To note about this clone: Gene names are mouse gene names. CDR3 bases read: TGTGCCAGCGGTGGGGACTGGGGGGGCGCTTTCTATGAACAGTAC. Translation gives CASGGDWGGAFYEQY. The full-length CDR3 reads as CASGGDWGGAFYEQYF. The V gene is TRBV13-2, the J gene TRBJ2-7; 14 nucleotides match TRBD2. The read terminates 1 residue ahead of where the CDR3 ends, so the germline J gene completes it. The junction had 5 bases not matched to a gene; V was cut back by 3 bases and J by 3 bases. The germline V gene has CDR1 NNHNN and CDR2 SYGAGS (reference sequence). There are 16 residues in the CDR3.

Details on this clone: Gene names and germline refer to mouse. The sequenced CDR3 bases are TGTGCCAGCAGTATGGGACTGAACCAAGACACCCAGTAC. This sequence encodes CASSMGLNQDTQY. The entire CDR3 protein is CASSMGLNQDTQYF. The gene calls are TRBV19 and TRBJ2-5; 7 bases map to TRBD2. The read finishes 1 residue shy of the CDR3 end, and the germline J gene is used to complete it. V shed 2 bases, J shed 0 bases, and the junction held 0 bases outside the gene matches. Germline V gene data show CDR1 as FNHDT and CDR2 as SITEND (reference sequence). The CDR3 covers 14 residues.

Concerning this clone: Gene names follow the mouse nomenclature. The DNA ends 1 residue before the CDR3 does, and the rest of the CDR3 is filled in from the germline J gene. This chain connects TRBV19 to TRBJ1-1, with D unresolved. This CDR3 has 12 amino acids. The germline V gene has CDR1 FNHDT and CDR2 SITEND (reference sequence). V dropped 3 bases and J dropped 0 bases, with 3 bases sitting between them. This chain's CDR3 is CASSTANTEVFF. CDR3 DNA, as far as it was read: TGTGCCAGCAGTACAGCAAACACAGAAGTCTTC.

On this clone itself: The listed genes are named as in mouse. The sequenced CDR3 bases are TGTGCCAGCAGACGGACTGGGGCCTATGCTGAGCAGTTC. It encodes CASRRTGAYAEQF. The complete CDR3 protein is CASRRTGAYAEQFF. The chain combines TRBV19 with TRBJ2-1; 9 bases are shared with TRBD2. The DNA ends 1 residue before the CDR3 does, and the rest of the CDR3 is filled in from the germline J gene. V trimming: 5 bases; J trimming: 3 bases; junction bases outside the gene matches: 3. Germline CDR1 is FNHDT and CDR2 is SITEND (reference sequence). The CDR3 runs to 14 residues.

Worth noting for this clone: Genes here carry mouse names. With the read ending 1 residue before the CDR3 end, the germline J gene is used to fill in that end. The J gene is TRBJ2-4, the V gene TRBV13-1; 8 bases match TRBD2. Germline loops: CDR1 NSHNY, CDR2 SYGAGN. The CDR3 sequence is 15 residues long. With V trimmed by 1 base and J by 2 bases, 3 bases remained unmatched. The part of the CDR3 DNA that was read is TGTGCCAGCAGTGATACTGGGGGCCTTCAAAACACCTTGTAC. Protein sequence: CASSDTGGLQNTLY. The entire CDR3 sequence reads CASSDTGGLQNTLYF.

On this clone: The genes and germline here are from mouse. The sequence runs out 1 residue before the end of the CDR3; the remainder is reconstructed from the germline J gene. This sequence joins TRBV13-1 and TRBJ2-5, with 8 bases lining up with TRBD2. Trimming at V came to 2 bases and at J to 1 base, leaving 3 bases not matched to a gene. Germline V lookup: CDR1 NSHNY, CDR2 SYGAGN. This CDR3 contains 15 residues. CDR3 DNA (partial): TGTGCCAGCAGTGAGAGTGGGGGGGACCAAGACACCCAGTAC. Its protein is CASSESGGDQDTQY. The full CDR3 reads CASSESGGDQDTQYF.

Worth noting for this clone: The germline and genes are mouse ones. The missing CDR3 end, 1 residue past where the read stops, is filled in from the germline J gene. The rearrangement links TRBV13-1 to TRBJ1-6; the D gene is possibly TRBD1 (5 bases). TRBJ1-6 belongs to the ORF category, with a function that is uncertain. CDR1 and CDR2 from the germline V gene are NSHNY and SYGAGN. V was cut by 2 bases and J by 0 bases, with 6 bases left in between. The length of the CDR3 is 15 residues. The sequenced part of the CDR3 DNA is TGTGCCAGCAGTGAGGGGGATTCCTATAATTCGCCCCTCTAC. It translates to CASSEGDSYNSPLY. The whole CDR3 is CASSEGDSYNSPLYF.

Worth noting for this clone: A junction boundary mismatches the germline segment, possibly from a read error. Germline and genes: mouse. Read data end 1 residue before the CDR3 end; the end is taken from the germline J gene. V and J are TRBV13-1 and TRBJ1-4; perhaps TRBD1 as D (6 bases). The CDR3 loop spans 14 amino acids. The V gene's germline CDR1 is NSHNY and CDR2 SYGAGN. The CDR3 sequence is CASGDPDRLERLFF. The CDR3 bases that were read are TGTGCCAGCGGTGATCCAGACAGGCTCGAAAGATTATTT. Full variable domain (remainder filled in from reference TRBV13-1 and TRBJ1-4): EAAVTQSPRNKVTVTGGNVTLSCRQTNSHNYMYWYRQDTGHGLRLIHYSYGAGNLRIGDVPDGYKATRTTQEDFFLLLELASPSQTSLYFCASGDPDRLERLFFGHGTKLSVL.